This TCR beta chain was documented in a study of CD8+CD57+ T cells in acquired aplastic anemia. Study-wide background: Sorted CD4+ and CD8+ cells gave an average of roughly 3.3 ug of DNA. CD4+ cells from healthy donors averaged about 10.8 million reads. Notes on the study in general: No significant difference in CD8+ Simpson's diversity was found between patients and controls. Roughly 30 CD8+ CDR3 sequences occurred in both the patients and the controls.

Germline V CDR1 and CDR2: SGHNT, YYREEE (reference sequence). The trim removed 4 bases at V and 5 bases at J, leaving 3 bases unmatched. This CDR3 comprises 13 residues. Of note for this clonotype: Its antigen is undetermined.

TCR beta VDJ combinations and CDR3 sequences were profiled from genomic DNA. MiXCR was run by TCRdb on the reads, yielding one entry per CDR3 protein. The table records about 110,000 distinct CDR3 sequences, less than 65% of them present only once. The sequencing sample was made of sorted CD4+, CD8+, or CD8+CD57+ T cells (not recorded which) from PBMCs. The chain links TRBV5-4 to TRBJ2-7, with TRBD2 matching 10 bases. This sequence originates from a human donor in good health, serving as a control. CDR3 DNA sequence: TGTGCCAGCAGCCCAGGGACTAGCGACGAGCAGTACTTC. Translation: CASSPGTSDEQYF.